This T cell receptor beta chain stems from a study of regulatory T cells in long-lasting Graves disease. Study-wide points: Because few samples were included, accuracy may have been lower.

As to this clonotype: Its antigen is not identified.

Construction of the TCR beta libraries employed iRepertoire HTBI primers in conjunction with Arm-PCR of CDR3 regions. The authors' processing: Identified across the samples were over 50 TRBV segments and roughly 14 TRBJ segments. TCRdb independently ran MiXCR on the multiplex PCR reads; one entry per CDR3 protein. TCRdb's processing, not the authors' own work, is the source of the V and J calls. The sample shows some 340,000 distinct CDR3 sequences, roughly 24% of them seen only once. Time point here: persistent/refractory GD, antithyroid drugs over 5 years with positive TRAb. Generation of the TCR library employed RNA extracted from PBMCs. Staff took roughly 9.6 milliliters of peripheral blood and put it into EDTA tubes. V trimming: 1 base; J trimming: 3 bases; junction bases outside the gene matches: 3. Germline-derived CDR1 and CDR2 are LNHDA and SQIVND (reference sequence). The length of the CDR3 is 15 residues.

The source of this sequence is a woman in her 40s with Graves disease. The starting material was peripheral blood mononuclear cells (PBMCs), obtained when the disease was refractory, from a patient treated with antithyroid drugs. The J gene is TRBJ2-7, the V gene TRBV19; 10 bases map to TRBD2. CDR3 amino acids: CASSIGTSGFYEQYF. DNA for the CDR3: TGTGCCAGTAGTATAGGGACTAGCGGATTCTACGAGCAGTACTTC.